The rows below give T cell receptor beta chains drawn from one sample of a study of blood T cell repertoires in COVID-19. The table came from immunoSEQ multiplex PCR; TCRdb's copy has only in-frame clones and leaves some out. The sample has about 120,000 clones; 55% to 75% are singletons. What was sequenced was peripheral blood. These receptors all come from an older woman with acute or convalescent COVID-19. Each CDR3 is given with its conserved first and last residue. A D gene is named only where the DNA matches it firmly. Clone size, where shown, is once, few, many, or a class for clones that have expanded.

J | D | size | V | DNA | CDR3
TRBJ1-2 | NA | NA | TRBV25-1 | TGTGCCAGCAGTGAATTCCAAGGCTACACCTTC | CASSEFQGYTF
TRBJ1-1 | NA | NA | TRBV28 | TGTGCCAGCAGTTCCCACCGGGGGACTGAAGCTTTCTTT | CASSSHRGTEAFF
TRBJ2-7 | TRBD1 | NA | TRBV6-5 | TGTGCCAGCAGTTTGCAGGGGGCCTACGAGCAGTACTTC | CASSLQGAYEQYF
TRBJ1-5 | NA | NA | TRBV5-1 | TGCGCCAGCAGCCCGGAGGGCCAGGCCAATCAGCCCCAGCATTTT | CASSPEGQANQPQHF
TRBJ1-2 | TRBD1 | NA | TRBV12-5 | TGTGCTAGTGGTCTAACAGGGGGGAGCGGCTACACCTTC | CASGLTGGSGYTF
TRBJ2-2 | TRBD2 | NA | TRBV6-4 | TGTGCCAGCAGCAACGGGGGACTAGCGGGAACCGGGGAGCTGTTTTTT | CASSNGGLAGTGELFF
TRBJ2-7 | TRBD1 | many | TRBV6-2/TRBV6-3 | TGTGCCAGCAGCAGGGGACAGGGGTTGACCTACGAGCAGTACTTC | CASSRGQGLTYEQYF
TRBJ2-7 | NA | few | TRBV19 | TGTGCCAGTAGCCCCACTGCGGGGGCGTTTGAGCAGTACTTC | CASSPTAGAFEQYF
TRBJ2-1 | NA | NA | TRBV18 | TGTGCCAGCTCGCCGGGGTACAATGAGCAGTTCTTC | CASSPGYNEQFF
TRBJ1-2 | TRBD1 | NA | TRBV2 | TGTGCCAGCAGTGAAATGACAGGGTCCTATGGCTACACCTTC | CASSEMTGSYGYTF
TRBJ2-7 | TRBD2 | NA | TRBV4-1 | TGCGCCAGCAGCCAGGAAGCGGGGATCTCCTACGAGCAGTACTTC | CASSQEAGISYEQYF
TRBJ2-7 | NA | NA | TRBV3-1/TRBV3-2 | TGTGCCAGCAGCCAAGACCACCCTCCACAGGGAAGGTCGCGGCAGTACTTC | CASSQDHPPQGRSRQYF
TRBJ2-3 | TRBD2 | NA | TRBV19 | TGTGCCAGTAGTACTAGCGGGGGGGCCCCAGATACGCAGTATTTT | CASSTSGGAPDTQYF
TRBJ1-2 | NA | few | TRBV28 | TGTGCCAGCGTAACAGGGAGCTATGGCTACACCTTC | CASVTGSYGYTF
TRBJ1-3 | TRBD1 | NA | TRBV5-4 | TGTGCCAGCAGCTTGCCCGGACAGGCCTCTGGAAACACCATATATTTT | CASSLPGQASGNTIYF
TRBJ1-2 | NA | NA | TRBV9 | TGTGCCAGCAGCGTAGGAGGGCGTGGCTACACCTTC | CASSVGGRGYTF
TRBJ2-5 | NA | NA | TRBV19 | TGTGCCAGTAGTACTCACGGGGGTGGGCAAGAGACCCAGTACTTC | CASSTHGGGQETQYF
TRBJ2-2 | NA | NA | TRBV3-1/TRBV3-2 | TGTGCCAGCAGCCAAGATCGGGGAACGAACACCGGGGAGCTGTTTTTT | CASSQDRGTNTGELFF
TRBJ2-3 | TRBD2 | NA | TRBV6-4 | TGTGCCAGCAGTCGGGAGCGGGGGGATACGCAGTATTTT | CASSRERGDTQYF
TRBJ1-1 | NA | NA | TRBV5-1 | TGCGCCAGCAGCTTGGACACTACTTCGAACACTGAAGCTTTCTTT | CASSLDTTSNTEAFF
TRBJ1-6 | NA | NA | TRBV2 | TGTGCCAGCAGTGTAGCGGGGGGTGATTCACCCCTCCACTTT | CASSVAGGDSPLHF
TRBJ2-1 | NA | NA | TRBV27 | TGTGCCAGCAGGACAGGGGGTTCCGGGGCGGGGGGTATCTTCAATGAGCAGTTCTTC | CASRTGGSGAGGIFNEQFF
TRBJ2-7 | TRBD2 | NA | TRBV19 | TGTGCCAGTAGTATGGGACTAGCGGGAGGATACGAGCAGTACTTC | CASSMGLAGGYEQYF
TRBJ2-5 | NA | NA | TRBV21-1 | TGTGCCAGCAACAAGACAAGGACTACCCAAGAGACCCAGTACTTC | CASNKTRTTQETQYF
TRBJ2-7 | TRBD2 | NA | TRBV4-1 | TGCGCCAGCAGCCAAGGGGTTGGAACAGCGGGAGGTTACGAGCAGTACTTC | CASSQGVGTAGGYEQYF
TRBJ1-1 | NA | NA | TRBV28 | TGTGCCAGCAGTTTATTAGTAGGGGGAGGGATGAACACTGAAGCTTTCTTT | CASSLLVGGGMNTEAFF
TRBJ1-4 | TRBD1 | NA | TRBV2 | TGTGCCAGCAGTGGGGGAAGGGGGCAGGGAAAACTGTTTTTT | CASSGGRGQGKLFF
TRBJ2-1 | TRBD2 | few | TRBV7-9 | TGTGCCAGCAGCGAAACTAGCGGGGGGGCCCATGAGCAGTTCTTC | CASSETSGGAHEQFF
TRBJ2-5 | NA | few | TRBV5-6 | TGTGCCAGCAGCTTGGGGGGCAGCCAAGAGACCCAGTACTTC | CASSLGGSQETQYF
TRBJ2-7 | TRBD2 | NA | TRBV3-1/TRBV3-2 | TGTGCCAGCAGCCAAAGACTAGCGGGGCTTGCCTACGAGCAGTACTTC | CASSQRLAGLAYEQYF
TRBJ2-2 | TRBD2 | NA | TRBV2 | TGTGCGGGGCGGCGGGGGACGAACACCGGGGAGCTGTTTTTT | CAGRRGTNTGELFF
TRBJ1-6 | TRBD1 | NA | TRBV13 | TGTGCCAGCAGCCCTTCTACCGGGACAGGGGTTAATTCACCCCTCCACTTT | CASSPSTGTGVNSPLHF
TRBJ1-1 | NA | NA | TRBV30 | TGTGCCTGCCCCGGGGGAGCCACTGAAGCTTTCTTT | CACPGGATEAFF
TRBJ2-1 | NA | NA | TRBV21-1 | TGTGCCAGCAGCAAAGACCTAGCGGGGGGGCCAGACAATGAGCAGTTCTTC | CASSKDLAGGPDNEQFF
TRBJ1-3 | NA | NA | TRBV5-4 | TGTGCCAGCAGCCTAGACCCTCAGGGGTCTGGAAACACCATATATTTT | CASSLDPQGSGNTIYF
TRBJ2-2 | NA | NA | TRBV27 | TGTGCCAGCAGTTTTCGACAGGCCCAGAGGACCGGGGAGCTGTTTTTT | CASSFRQAQRTGELFF